Included here is one T cell receptor (beta chain) sequence, with context. Its antigen remains unidentified. Base qualities are not at hand, and no much larger clone is one base apart. From cysteine to phenylalanine, the CDR3 is 15 amino acids long. The only DNA kept is the CDR3, 45 bases in frame from the first base. The V and J ends are trimmed by 3 bases and 3 bases, leaving 14 bases between them. The data derive from a study of blood T cell repertoires in COVID-19 (dated by TCRdb to 2020 to 2021). As for the study more broadly: Samples covering the acute and convalescent phases of COVID-19 were provided by collaborators in the United States, Italy and Spain. The material from the prospective study consisted of cDNA or gDNA derived from T cells, B-cell-depleted T cells, or PBMCs. Deeply sampled blood TCRbeta repertoires from subjects exposed to, actively infected with, or recovered from COVID-19 were included in the dataset. A freely available public database, intended as a resource for researchers studying the immune response to SARS-CoV-2, is where the repertoires were released. Samples came from the ongoing ImmuneRACE study (first 160 participants) plus 1,254 subjects from 6 global collaborators. Sample metadata almost always included a de-identified subject ID, COVID-19 status, age in years and sex. Where HLA class I and class II types were available, the types were taken from metadata supplied by the sample provider, not from assay-based typing.

Overall study results and their limits: The amount of clinical and demographic metadata varied by source and participant and was provided uncurated.

The collaborating institutions used their own protocols to collect whole blood in K2EDTA tubes. For TCRbeta analysis, collaborator samples were shipped as frozen whole blood, as isolated PBMCs, or as DNA extracted from either sample type. TCRbeta CDR3 regions were amplified from genomic DNA by means of the immunoSEQ Assay, a bias-controlled multiplex PCR. The paper's processing steps were these. Nucleated cell counts per sample were estimated from amplification of reference gene primers within the assay. To quantify the absolute abundance of each unique TCRbeta CDR3 rearrangement, sequence reads were collapsed and filtered. For each sample, productive Simpson clonality was calculated as the square root of Simpson's diversity index over productive rearrangements. As stored in TCRdb, this immuneACCESS dataset retains in-frame rearrangements with V and J assigned. A fraction of the clones does not appear; measured against another copy, unresolved V genes explain less than half of the discrepancy, and the remainder lacks a known reason. D and trimming were read from the DNA, whereas the V and J calls and clone size are those reported in that table. The sample records roughly 70,000 clones, about 90% of which are singletons. The leading ten clones occupy 10% to 15% of the sample.

Specimen: peripheral blood. The rearranged chain carries TRBV23-1 and TRBJ1-1; possibly the D gene is TRBD1, per 5 matching bases. TRBV23-1 is an open reading frame whose function is uncertain. The receptor was isolated from a human donor with active COVID-19. The donor label of this sample is uncertain. The DNA sequence follows: TGCGCCAGCAGTCACTTTGACAGCGGGGACACTGAAGCTTTCTTT. Protein translation: CASSHFDSGDTEAFF.